This entry concerns a single T cell receptor beta chain. Its target is unknown. This record comes from a study of T cells expressing NK-cell markers. Study-wide background: The authors derived TCR beta repertoires from sorted CD3+CD56+NKG2C+, CD3+CD56+NKG2C- and CD3+CD56-NKG2C+ T cells. Seven HCMV-seropositive donors and one seronegative donor made up the eight sequenced donors. Study-level findings and limits: HCMV specificity was not established for the expanded NKG2C+ T cell clones.

The CDR3 contains 14 residues. The germline V gene has CDR1 SGHVS and CDR2 FQNEAQ. UMIs were included in TCR beta cDNA generated by 5'RACE template switching. With the 5' RACE reads reprocessed, TCRdb shows one record per CDR3 protein and no DNA. The sample data list about 540,000 distinct CDR3 sequences. This TCR came from a man between 18 and 35 years old in good health. What was sequenced was blood T cells: a sorted CD56 or NKG2C T cell subset, CD4+ or CD8+ T cells, or bulk PBMC T cells (not recorded which). The chain couples TRBV7-8 to TRBJ2-7; the D gene TCRdb calls, TRBD2, cannot be checked with no DNA. Here the CDR3 reads CASTKTLAAYEQYF.